The clone carrying this TCR beta chain was counted ten times or more. This sample is drawn from a study of T cell repertoires in cytomegalovirus infection. Looking at the study overall: Matching HLA type, along with CMV infection, was indicated by public TCR beta signatures.

Trimming left V 5 bases short and J 3 bases short, with 16 bases between. CDR3 length: 16 amino acids. Germline V gene data show CDR1 as MNHEY and CDR2 as SVGEGT. In TCRdb, the reads were re-called with MiXCR into one record per CDR3 protein. This sample has 350,000 to 450,000 distinct CDR3 sequences, with approximately 18% found just once. This TCR was recovered from a human donor in good health (CMV status not recorded). Some clones in this sample may be carry-over from other donors' samples. The chain is built from TRBV6-2 or TRBV6-3 and TRBJ2-2; the D gene is possibly TRBD2 (6 bases). Sequencing was done on a sample of PBMCs. The CDR3 here is CASSQTGTLYTGELFF. CDR3 DNA sequence: TGTGCCAGCAGTCAAACCGGGACTCTTTACACCGGGGAGCTGTTTTTT.